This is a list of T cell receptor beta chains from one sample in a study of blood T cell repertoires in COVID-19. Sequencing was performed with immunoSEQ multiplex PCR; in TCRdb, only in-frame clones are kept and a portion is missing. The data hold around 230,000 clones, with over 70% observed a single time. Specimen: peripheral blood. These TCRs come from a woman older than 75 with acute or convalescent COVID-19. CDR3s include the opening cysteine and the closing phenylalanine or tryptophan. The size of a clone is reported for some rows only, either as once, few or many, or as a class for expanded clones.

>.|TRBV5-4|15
CASSLAAGVGNEQFF
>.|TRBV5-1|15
CASSLAVVSEETQYF
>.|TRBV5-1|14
CASSLRAGPYEQYF
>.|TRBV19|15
CASTAGTSGGNTQYF
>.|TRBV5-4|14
CASSLDRADSPLHF
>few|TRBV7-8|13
CASSPRVNYGYTF
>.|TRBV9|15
CASSVAGGRTDTQYF
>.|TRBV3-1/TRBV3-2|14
CASSQGLAGLEQFF
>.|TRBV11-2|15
CASSLTGGKGNEQFF
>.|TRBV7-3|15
CASSLPGTGYNEQFF
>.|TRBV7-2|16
CASSLGGRGTPYEQYF
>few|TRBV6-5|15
CASSLGGRGSQPQHF
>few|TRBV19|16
CASSPKGQGSNQPQHF
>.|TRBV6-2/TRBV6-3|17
CASSFPTTSGTRNEQFF
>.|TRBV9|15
CASSPGGAYNSPLHF
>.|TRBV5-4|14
CASSRDGTAYEQYF
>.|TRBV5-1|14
CASSLGQGPNEQFF
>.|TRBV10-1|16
CASSDPAGDGTDTQYF
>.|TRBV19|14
CASLPTSFNYGYTF
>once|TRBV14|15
CASSKVTGATDTQYF
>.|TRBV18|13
CASSPRDREGYTF
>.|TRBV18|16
CASSPPNRGASGELFF
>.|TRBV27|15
CASSKDRGELRNVFF
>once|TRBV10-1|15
CASSHGLAGTETQYF
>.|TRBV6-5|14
CASSYRGTGVGYTF
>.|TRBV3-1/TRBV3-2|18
CASSHLQRGLHRTDTQYF
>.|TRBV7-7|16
CASSLGTGSDQETQYF
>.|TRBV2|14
CASRGQGAYNEQFF
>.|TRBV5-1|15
CASSTDRGLNSPLHF
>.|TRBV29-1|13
CSVGVDYSYEQYF
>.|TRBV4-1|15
CASSQGRQTNYGYTF